Below, 20 T cell receptor beta chains from the same sample are listed, as sequenced in a study of blood T cell repertoires in COVID-19. Sequenced by immunoSEQ multiplex PCR; TCRdb stores in-frame clones only, minus some. The sample consists of about 140,000 clones, about 80% of them appearing once. The sequenced sample was peripheral blood. These receptor sequences come from a human donor in a cohort sampled during active COVID-19.

The gene calls are TRBV19 and TRBJ2-3; a weak D match, TRBD2 (6 bases). V was trimmed by 4 bases and J by 4 bases, leaving 12 bases between them. Germline V gives CDR1 LNHDA, CDR2 SQIVND (reference sequence). This CDR3 comprises 14 residues. In DNA form, the CDR3 reads TGTGCCAGTAGTACCCTGGCTAGCGCAGATACGCAGTATTTT. Its protein is CASSTLASADTQYF.

The chain is built from TRBV19 and TRBJ2-4; D might be TRBD1 (6 bases). V lost 4 bases, J lost 2 bases, and 12 bases lay in between. The germline V gene has CDR1 LNHDA and CDR2 SQIVND (reference sequence). There are 15 residues in the CDR3. The CDR3 loop reads CASSTGTPTKNIQYF. DNA for the CDR3: TGTGCCAGTAGTACCGGGACACCGACCAAAAACATTCAGTACTTC.

This sequence joins TRBV5-1 and TRBJ2-5; TRBD2 matches at 7 bases. Germline CDR1 is SGHRS and CDR2 is YFSETQ. V trimming: 1 base; J trimming: 2 bases; junction bases outside the gene matches: 8. This CDR3 has 16 amino acids. The CDR3 coding sequence is TGCGCCAGCAGCTTGTGGGCAGGGCGGGGGCAAGAGACCCAGTACTTC. It yields the protein CASSLWAGRGQETQYF.

The CDR3 is CASITGTGGKRVYGYTF. The CDR3 nucleotides are TGTGCCAGCATAACCGGGACAGGGGGCAAAAGGGTCTATGGCTACACCTTC. The chain combines TRBV28 with TRBJ1-2, with 12 positions matching TRBD1. Germline CDR1 is MDHEN and CDR2 is SYDVKM. This CDR3 is 17 amino acids long. V lost 7 bases, J lost 4 bases, and 13 bases stayed unmatched.

The chain joins TRBV18 to TRBJ1-6; 7 nucleotides agree with TRBD1. The CDR3 extends over 15 amino acids. Per germline, CDR1 KGHSH and CDR2 LQKENI. The J segment lost 5 bases and the V segment lost 3 bases, leaving 4 bases of the junction unmatched. The CDR3, as DNA: TGTGCCAGCTCACCGGCGCAGGGGGATAATTCACCCCTCCACTTT. It specifies CASSPAQGDNSPLHF.

V gene TRBV4-1 combines with J gene TRBJ2-1; TRBD1 matches at 7 bases. V gave up 4 bases and J gave up 1 base; unmatched junction bases: 4. The germline V gene encodes CDR1 MGHRA and CDR2 YSYEKL. This CDR3 has 15 residues. The CDR3 nucleotides read TGCGCCAGCAGCCCTCAGGGGGATTCCTACAATGAGCAGTTCTTC. It is translated as CASSPQGDSYNEQFF.

This sequence joins TRBV12-3 or TRBV12-4 and TRBJ2-7, with D perhaps matching TRBD2 (7 bases). CDR3 size: 11 residues. V lost 8 bases to trimming and J lost 6 bases, with 11 bases between them. In nucleotides, the CDR3 is TGTGCCAGCCAGGGGAGGGGCGAGCAGTACTTC. Translating it yields CASQGRGEQYF.

This clone occurred once. This chain's CDR3 is CASSEWRDSYNEQFF. Written as DNA, the CDR3 is TGTGCCAGCAGTGAATGGCGGGATTCCTACAATGAGCAGTTCTTC. This chain uses TRBV2 with TRBJ2-1; weak D call: TRBD2 (6 bases). Per germline, CDR1 SNHLY and CDR2 FYNNEI. The V end lost 2 bases, the J end lost 1 base, and 9 bases lay between the germline ends. This CDR3 is 15 amino acids long.

The chain links TRBV23-1 to TRBJ2-7; 7 nucleotides agree with TRBD2. TRBV23-1 is flagged as an ORF with uncertain function. The CDR3 length is 19 residues. Germline trimming cut 3 bases from V and 2 bases from J; bases unmatched to any gene: 19. CDR3 in DNA: TGCGCCAGCAGTCACCCGCCCCCCAACGGGGTCGGGGGGACCTACGAGCAGTACTTC. The encoded protein is CASSHPPPNGVGGTYEQYF.

The chain joins TRBV27 to TRBJ1-6, with 10 nucleotides matching TRBD1. The ends lost 3 bases at V and 10 bases at J; junction bases unmatched: 3. Germline CDR1 reads MNHEY; CDR2 reads SMNVEV (reference sequence). This CDR3 spans 14 amino acids. This CDR3 reads CASSLRTGGSPLHF. Here the CDR3 DNA reads TGTGCCAGCAGTTTGAGGACAGGGGGATCACCCCTCCACTTT.

The CDR3 sequence is CAWSRLSGNQPQHF. CDR3 nucleotide sequence: TGTGCCTGGAGTCGTCTCTCAGGCAATCAGCCCCAGCATTTT. The chain has TRBV30 and TRBJ1-5; D unclear. Germline lookup yields CDR1 GTSNPN and CDR2 SVGIG (reference sequence). CDR3 length: 14 amino acids. V lost 2 bases and J 2 bases, leaving 10 bases between the germline ends.

V is TRBV7-9 and J is TRBJ2-7; weak D call: TRBD1 (6 bases). Germline V gene sequence: CDR1 SEHNR, CDR2 FQNEAQ (reference sequence). The V end lost 5 bases, the J end lost 6 bases, and 14 bases lay between the germline ends. The CDR3 covers 13 residues. This CDR3 reads CASSHETGFEQYF. Here the CDR3 DNA reads TGTGCCAGCAGCCATGAGACAGGTTTCGAGCAGTACTTC.

The genes are TRBV2 and TRBJ1-1; D is unresolved. Between the trimmed V and J ends, which lost 8 bases and 2 bases, there was a span of 15 bases. Germline CDR1 is SNHLY and CDR2 is FYNNEI. This CDR3 has 14 amino acids. The CDR3 DNA is TGTGCCAGCTCCAGACTCAACGATAACACTGAAGCTTTCTTT. This sequence encodes CASSRLNDNTEAFF.

The rearrangement joins TRBV10-3 to TRBJ1-4; 8 positions agree with TRBD1. CDR3 length: 15 residues. After removal of 0 bases from V and 7 bases from J, the junction contained 4 bases not matched to a gene. The V gene's germline CDR1 is ENHRY and CDR2 SYGVKD. CDR3 sequence: CAISESVTGVEKLFF. CDR3 bases: TGTGCCATCAGTGAGTCCGTGACAGGGGTTGAAAAACTGTTTTTT.

The V and J genes are TRBV18 and TRBJ2-7; D is uncertain. Germline V gives CDR1 KGHSH, CDR2 LQKENI. Trimming took off 3 bases at V and 3 bases at J, with 6 bases between the two ends. This CDR3 comprises 12 residues. CDR3 sequence reads: CASSPAGYEQYF. In nucleotides, the CDR3 is TGTGCCAGCTCACCTGCAGGCTACGAGCAGTACTTC.

The genes are TRBV6-5 and TRBJ1-4; weak D call: TRBD1 (5 bases). Germline-derived CDR1 and CDR2 are MNHEY and SVGAGI. The ends were cut back, 6 bases at V and 0 bases at J, with 11 bases in the middle. CDR3 length: 15 residues. The CDR3 DNA is TGTGCCAGCAGGGGGGGGATTGCAACTAATGAAAAACTGTTTTTT. This translates into CASRGGIATNEKLFF.

V usage is TRBV5-1 and J usage is TRBJ2-5; 7 bases are shared with TRBD1. V trimming: 6 bases; J trimming: 5 bases; junction bases outside the gene matches: 10. The CDR3 has 14 residues. CDR1 and CDR2 from the germline V gene are SGHRS and YFSETQ. The CDR3 DNA reads as TGCGCCAGCACACCGGGCACAGGGGTGGAGACCCAGTACTTC. Residues: CASTPGTGVETQYF.

The chain joins TRBV30 to TRBJ2-7, with 8 bases fitting TRBD2. Unmatched junction bases numbered 13, after V lost 2 bases and J lost 7 bases. From germline, CDR1 is GTSNPN and CDR2 SVGIG (reference sequence). CDR3 size: 15 residues. CDR3 sequence reads: CAWSLRREAAWEQYF. The DNA of the CDR3 is TGTGCCTGGAGTTTAAGGCGGGAGGCTGCCTGGGAGCAGTACTTC.

A few counts support this clone. The J gene is TRBJ2-2, the V gene TRBV7-9, with 7 bases aligning to TRBD1. V trimming: 8 bases; J trimming: 7 bases; junction bases outside the gene matches: 13. Germline loops: CDR1 SEHNR, CDR2 FQNEAQ (reference sequence). This CDR3 contains 15 residues. The CDR3 reads CASGRDRDYLGELFF. CDR3 DNA: TGTGCCAGCGGCCGGGACAGAGACTACCTCGGGGAGCTGTTTTTT.

The J gene is TRBJ2-3, the V gene TRBV2, with TRBD2 as a possible D gene (5 bases). Germline V lookup: CDR1 SNHLY, CDR2 FYNNEI. V shed 3 bases and J shed 0 bases, with 16 bases lying between them. This CDR3 spans 17 amino acids. CDR3 sequence (DNA): TGTGCCAGCAGTGAGCGATCCGGAGGTCCTAGCACAGATACGCAGTATTTT. Translated: CASSERSGGPSTDTQYF.